This T cell receptor (beta chain) appears in the sequencing data of a study of spatial heterogeneity in lung cancer. At the level of the study: Raw sequencing reads included, on average, more than eight appearances of each unique TCR and UMI combination.

Noted time point: blood at routine non-recurrence follow-up after resection. Whole RNA, isolated from tumor, nontumor lung or frozen PBMC, was sequenced without prior sorting. Germline V gives CDR1 MDHEN, CDR2 SYDVKM. Trimming cost V 2 bases and J 4 bases, with 8 bases left between them. The CDR3 is made up of 14 amino acids. Every molecule of TCR cDNA had its own unique molecular identifier. TCRdb used MiXCR to reprocess the 5' RACE reads, holding one entry per CDR3 protein. The data contain 50,000 to 60,000 distinct CDR3 sequences, less than 9% of them singletons. This clonotype showed up many times.

V and J are TRBV28 and TRBJ1-4; D gene unclear. The source material was PBMCs, sampled at follow-up. This sequence originates from a female donor with early-stage non-small cell lung cancer. CDR3 nucleotide sequence: TGTGCCAGCAGTTTACCCGGGAGTAATGAAAAACTGTTTTTT. It yields the protein CASSLPGSNEKLFF.